This TCR beta chain was profiled in a study of blood T cell repertoires in COVID-19. Whole-study context: Sample material is recorded as cDNA or gDNA derived from T cells, B-cell-depleted T cells, or PBMCs.

Repertoires were generated with immunoSEQ multiplex PCR, while TCRdb's copy carries only in-frame clones and drops some. The sample lists more than 9,500 clones, over 60% seen once, with around 10% in the top ten. The junction had 13 bases not matched to a gene; V was cut back by 4 bases and J by 1 base. This CDR3 has 18 residues. The germline V gene encodes CDR1 PRHDT and CDR2 FYEKMQ (reference sequence). The source is a man aged 55 to 69 with COVID-19, enrolled during active disease. The material sequenced was peripheral blood. This chain joins TRBV13 and TRBJ2-3, with TRBD2 matching over 8 bases. The CDR3 sequence is CASSSTSGYALGTDTQYF. The CDR3 DNA reads TGTGCCAGCAGCTCCACTAGCGGATACGCACTGGGCACAGATACGCAGTATTTT.